The sequence of this TCR beta chain was determined in a study of OX40 agonist ivuxolimab in advanced cancers. Study details: Ivuxolimab, an agonistic anti-OX40 (CD134) antibody, was given to patients.

The junction had 6 bases not matched to a gene; V was cut back by 6 bases and J by 1 base. CDR1 and CDR2 (germline): MNHNS, SASEGT. This CDR3 contains 14 residues. TCRdb keeps only in-frame clones here, not all; method: immunoSEQ multiplex PCR. This repertoire shows about 32,000 clones, 75% to 85% found once; its top ten account for about 20%. The sequence was collected from an adult with an advanced solid tumor such as melanoma, head and neck, liver or kidney cancer. The gene calls are TRBV6-1 and TRBJ2-7; 7 nucleotides match TRBD1. This specimen consisted of CD4+ or CD8+ T cells sorted from blood, obtained in a trial of the OX40 agonist ivuxolimab. The CDR3 bases are TGTGCCAGCAGCAGGGGGTTGGGTTCCTACGAGCAGTACTTC. It specifies CASSRGLGSYEQYF.